Shown below are 8 T cell receptor beta chains from a single sample sequenced in a study of T cell repertoires in cytomegalovirus infection. Which antigens these TCRs recognize remains unknown. TCRdb re-analysed the reads in MiXCR, keeping a single row per CDR3 protein. Of 680,000 or so distinct CDR3 sequences in the sample, roughly a third were seen once. This specimen was cultured PBMCs, taken from culture after CMV antigen stimulation. All receptors come from a human donor in good health (CMV status not recorded). Some clones in this sample may be carry-over from other donors' samples.

This clonotype was seen more than once but under ten times. The J gene is TRBJ2-1, the V gene TRBV12-3 or TRBV12-4; the D is unclear. V was pared by 3 bases and J by 9 bases, with 12 bases between. The CDR3 extends over 13 amino acids. The CDR3: CASSFFLRPEQFF. The DNA of the CDR3 is TGTGCCAGCAGTTTTTTCCTACGCCCTGAGCAGTTCTTC.

This clonotype occurred a few times. The J gene is TRBJ1-4, the V gene TRBV19; a weak D match, TRBD1 (6 bases). V was trimmed by 6 bases and J by 0 bases, leaving 17 bases between them. The CDR3 extends over 17 amino acids. Germline V gene data show CDR1 as LNHDA and CDR2 as SQIVND (reference sequence). CDR3 DNA: TGTGCCAGTAGAGAGAATCCTAGGGGGGCAACTAATGAAAAACTGTTTTTT. Protein product: CASRENPRGATNEKLFF.

This clonotype was picked up many times. This rearrangement joins TRBV7-2 to TRBJ2-3, with D possibly matching TRBD2 (5 bases). V lost 4 bases to trimming and J lost 6 bases, with 11 bases between them. Germline V gives CDR1 SGHTA, CDR2 FQGNSA. This CDR3 spans 13 amino acids. The CDR3 protein is CASSSDLGDTQYF. The DNA of the CDR3 is TGTGCCAGCAGCTCGGACTTGGGGGATACGCAGTATTTT.

This clonotype was recorded only once. This sequence joins TRBV5-6 and TRBJ2-7; D ambiguous. The V and J ends lost 0 bases and 2 bases respectively, with 9 bases between them. CDR1 is SGHDT, CDR2 YYEEEE, per germline. The CDR3 contains 14 residues. CDR3 sequence reads: CASSLGLSAYEQYF. The CDR3 DNA follows: TGTGCCAGCAGCTTGGGTCTAAGCGCCTACGAGCAGTACTTC.

This clonotype was picked up a small number of times. The genes are TRBV28 and TRBJ2-5; perhaps TRBD2 as D (5 bases). Germline CDR1 reads MDHEN; CDR2 reads SYDVKM. V lost 6 bases to trimming and J lost 2 bases, with 16 bases between them. This CDR3 has 15 residues. CDR3 sequence (DNA): TGTGCCAGCAGCCCCAGGACTCTTACTCAAGAGACCCAGTACTTC. This codes for CASSPRTLTQETQYF.

This clonotype was recorded at least ten times. The CDR3 bases are TGTGCCAGCAGTTCCACAGGGGGAGCTAACTATGGCTACACCTTC. It codes for CASSSTGGANYGYTF. The chain recombines TRBV28 with TRBJ1-2; TRBD1 matches 8 bases. CDR3 length equals 15 residues. The V gene end was trimmed by 4 bases and the J gene end by 0 bases; junction bases not matched to a gene: 4. Germline CDR1 reads MDHEN; CDR2 reads SYDVKM.

The gene calls are TRBV5-1 and TRBJ2-3, with 10 positions matching TRBD2. Germline-derived CDR1 and CDR2 are SGHRS and YFSETQ. This CDR3 spans 14 amino acids. V lost 4 bases to trimming and J lost 4 bases; unmatched junction nucleotides: 3. CDR3 residues: CASSERGGADTQYF. For the CDR3, the DNA is TGCGCCAGCAGCGAGCGGGGGGGGGCAGATACGCAGTATTTT. The full variable domain, in which reference TRBV5-1 and TRBJ2-3 provide the parts outside the CDR3, is KAGVTQTPRYLIKTRGQQVTLSCSPISGHRSVSWYQQTPGQGLQFLFEYFSETQRNKGNFPGRFSGRQFSNSRSEMNVSTLELGDSALYLCASSERGGADTQYFGPGTRLTVL.

This clonotype was recorded a few times. The chain has TRBV29-1 and TRBJ2-7, with D perhaps TRBD2 (5 bases). V lost 6 bases and J lost 0, with 18 bases in between. This CDR3 is 15 amino acids long. Per germline, CDR1 SQVTM and CDR2 ANQGSEA. The CDR3 reads CSVTDPGGSSYEQYF. DNA of the CDR3: TGCAGCGTAACCGACCCCGGTGGGAGCTCCTACGAGCAGTACTTC.